This T cell receptor (delta chain) was obtained from a study of gamma-delta chains in newborns, infants, children. At the level of the study: Microbial exposure reportedly drives polyclonal innate γδ T cell expansion after birth.

TCRdb re-called the reads with CATT. The sample lists about 5,200 delta-chain clones; less than 6% were seen once. Trimming took 1 base from V and 0 from J, leaving 20 bases between them. Germline CDR1 GEAIGNYY, CDR2 EKD. CDR3 length: 18 amino acids. Worth noting for this clone: Just one base apart from a much larger clone, this may be a read error. The sample has other DNA sequences that encode this CDR3 too.

This TCR came from a child who was a newborn, infant or young child, either healthy, febrile or measles-vaccinated (not recorded which). The V gene is TRDV2, the J gene TRDJ1; D is perhaps TRDD3 (6 bases). The sample consisted of blood. This CDR3 reads CACDTVGGGYFYTDKLIF. CDR3 nucleotide sequence: TGTGCCTGTGACACTGTAGGTGGTGGATACTTCTACACCGATAAACTCATCTTT.